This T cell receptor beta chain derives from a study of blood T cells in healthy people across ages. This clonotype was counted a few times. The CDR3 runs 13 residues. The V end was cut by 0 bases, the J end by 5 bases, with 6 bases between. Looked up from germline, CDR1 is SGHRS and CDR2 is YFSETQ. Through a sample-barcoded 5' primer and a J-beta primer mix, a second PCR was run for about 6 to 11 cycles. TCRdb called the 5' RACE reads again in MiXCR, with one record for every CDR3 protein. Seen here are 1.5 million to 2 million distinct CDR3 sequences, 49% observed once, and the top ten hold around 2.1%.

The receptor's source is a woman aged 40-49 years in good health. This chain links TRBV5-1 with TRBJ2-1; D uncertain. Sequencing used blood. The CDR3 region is CASSLAAHNEQFF. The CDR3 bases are TGCGCCAGCAGCTTGGCGGCGCACAATGAGCAGTTCTTC.